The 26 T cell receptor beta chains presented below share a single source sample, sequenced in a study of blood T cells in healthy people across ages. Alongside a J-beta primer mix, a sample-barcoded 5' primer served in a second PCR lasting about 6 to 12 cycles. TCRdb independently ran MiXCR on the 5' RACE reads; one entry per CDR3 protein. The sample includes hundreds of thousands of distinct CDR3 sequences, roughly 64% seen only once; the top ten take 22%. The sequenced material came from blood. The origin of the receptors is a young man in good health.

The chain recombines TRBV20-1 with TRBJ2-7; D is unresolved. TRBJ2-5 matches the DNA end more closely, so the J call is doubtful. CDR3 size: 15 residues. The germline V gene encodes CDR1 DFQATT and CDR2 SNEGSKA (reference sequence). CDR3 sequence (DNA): TGCAGTGCTTTCCCCTACGTGCTACCCGAAGAGACCCAGTACTTC. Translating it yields CSAFPYVLPEETQYF.

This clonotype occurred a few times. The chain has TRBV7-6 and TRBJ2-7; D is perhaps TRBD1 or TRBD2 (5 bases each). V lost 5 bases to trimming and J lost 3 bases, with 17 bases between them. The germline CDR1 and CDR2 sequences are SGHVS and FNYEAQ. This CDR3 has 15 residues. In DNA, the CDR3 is TGTGCCAGCAGCGAGGGACCCCAACCGATCTACGAGCAGTACTTC. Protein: CASSEGPQPIYEQYF. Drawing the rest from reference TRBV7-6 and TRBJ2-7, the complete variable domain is GAGVSQSPRYKVTKRGQDVALRCDPISGHVSLYWYRQALGQGPEFLTYFNYEAQQDKSGLPNDRFSAERPEGSISTLTIQRTEQRDSAMYRCASSEGPQPIYEQYFGPGTRLTVT.

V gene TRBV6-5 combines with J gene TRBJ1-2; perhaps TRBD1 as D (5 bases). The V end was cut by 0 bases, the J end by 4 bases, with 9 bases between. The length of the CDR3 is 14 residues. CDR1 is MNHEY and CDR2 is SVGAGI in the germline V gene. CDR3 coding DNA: TGTGCCAGCAGTTACTCAGGGGATCCCTATGGCTACACCTTC. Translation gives CASSYSGDPYGYTF.

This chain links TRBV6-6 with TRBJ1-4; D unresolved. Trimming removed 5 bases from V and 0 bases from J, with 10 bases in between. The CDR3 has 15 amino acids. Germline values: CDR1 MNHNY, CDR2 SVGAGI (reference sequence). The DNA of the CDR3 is TGTGCCAGCAGTCACCACATAGCAACTAATGAAAAACTGTTTTTT. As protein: CASSHHIATNEKLFF.

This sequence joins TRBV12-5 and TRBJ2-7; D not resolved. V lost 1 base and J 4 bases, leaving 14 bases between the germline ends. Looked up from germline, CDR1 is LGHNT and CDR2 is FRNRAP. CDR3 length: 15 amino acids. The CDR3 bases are TGTGCTAGTGGTTTGGGGTCTAAAGATGGGTACGAGCAGTACTTC. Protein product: CASGLGSKDGYEQYF.

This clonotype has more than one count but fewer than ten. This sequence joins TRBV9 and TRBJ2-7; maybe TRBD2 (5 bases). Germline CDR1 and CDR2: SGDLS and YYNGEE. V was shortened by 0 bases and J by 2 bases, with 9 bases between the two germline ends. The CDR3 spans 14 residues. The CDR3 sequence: CASSVGAGPYEQYF. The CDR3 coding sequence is TGTGCCAGCAGCGTAGGGGCGGGCCCCTACGAGCAGTACTTC.

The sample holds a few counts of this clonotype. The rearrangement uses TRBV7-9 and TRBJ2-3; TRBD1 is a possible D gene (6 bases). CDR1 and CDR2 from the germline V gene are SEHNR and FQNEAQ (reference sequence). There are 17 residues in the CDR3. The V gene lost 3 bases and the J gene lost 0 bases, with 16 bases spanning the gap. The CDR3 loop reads CASSFPRTASSTDTQYF. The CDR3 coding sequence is TGTGCCAGCAGCTTCCCTAGGACAGCCTCTAGCACAGATACGCAGTATTTT.

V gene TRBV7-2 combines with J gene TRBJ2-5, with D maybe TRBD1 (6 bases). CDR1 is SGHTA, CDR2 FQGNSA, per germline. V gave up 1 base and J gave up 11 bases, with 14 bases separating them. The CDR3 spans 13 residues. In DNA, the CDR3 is TGTGCCAGCAGCTTAGGAGGGGACATGGAGCAGTACTTC. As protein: CASSLGGDMEQYF.

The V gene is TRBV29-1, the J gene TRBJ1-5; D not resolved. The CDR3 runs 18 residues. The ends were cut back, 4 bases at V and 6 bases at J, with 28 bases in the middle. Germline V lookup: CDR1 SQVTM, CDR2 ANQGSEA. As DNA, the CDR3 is TGCAGCGTTGGAGGCGTGGAGGGAGAAGTAAAATGGGGTCAGCCCCAGCATTTT. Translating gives CSVGGVEGEVKWGQPQHF.

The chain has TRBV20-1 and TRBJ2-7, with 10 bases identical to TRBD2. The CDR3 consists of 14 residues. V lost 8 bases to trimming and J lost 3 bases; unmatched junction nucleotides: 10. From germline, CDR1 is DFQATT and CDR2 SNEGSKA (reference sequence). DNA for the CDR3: TGCAGTACCACAACTAGCGGGGTAGACTACGAGCAGTACTTC. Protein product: CSTTTSGVDYEQYF.

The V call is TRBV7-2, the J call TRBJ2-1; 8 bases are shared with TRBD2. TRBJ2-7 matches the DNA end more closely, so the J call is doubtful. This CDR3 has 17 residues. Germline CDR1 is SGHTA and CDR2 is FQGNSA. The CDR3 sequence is CASSSRLAGSSYNEQYF. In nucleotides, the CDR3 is TGTGCCAGCAGCTCGCGGTTAGCGGGGAGCTCCTACAATGAGCAGTACTTC.

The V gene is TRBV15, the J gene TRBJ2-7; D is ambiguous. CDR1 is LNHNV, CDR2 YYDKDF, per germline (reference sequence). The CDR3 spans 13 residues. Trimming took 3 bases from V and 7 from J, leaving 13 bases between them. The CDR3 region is CATSSEKLREQYF. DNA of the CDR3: TGTGCCACCAGCAGTGAGAAGTTGAGAGAGCAGTACTTC.

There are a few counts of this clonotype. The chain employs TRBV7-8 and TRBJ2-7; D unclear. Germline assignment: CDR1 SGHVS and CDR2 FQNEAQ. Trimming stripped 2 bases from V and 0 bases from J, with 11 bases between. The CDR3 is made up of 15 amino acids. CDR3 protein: CASSLIVPSSYEQYF. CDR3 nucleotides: TGTGCCAGCAGCTTAATCGTGCCGAGCTCCTACGAGCAGTACTTC.

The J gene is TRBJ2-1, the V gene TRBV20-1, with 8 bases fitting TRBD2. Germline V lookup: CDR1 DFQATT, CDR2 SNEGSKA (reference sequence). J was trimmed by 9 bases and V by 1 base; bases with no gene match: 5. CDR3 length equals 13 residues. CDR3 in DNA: TGCAGTGCTAGAGTCCAGCGGGAGACTGAGCAGTTCTTC. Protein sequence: CSARVQRETEQFF.

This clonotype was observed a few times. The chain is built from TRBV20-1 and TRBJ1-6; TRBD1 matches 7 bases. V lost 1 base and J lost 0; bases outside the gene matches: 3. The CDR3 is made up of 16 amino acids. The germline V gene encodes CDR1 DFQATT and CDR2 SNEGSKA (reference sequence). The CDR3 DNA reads TGCAGTGCTAGAGTGACAGGGTCCTCCTATAATTCACCCCTCCACTTT. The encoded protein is CSARVTGSSYNSPLHF.

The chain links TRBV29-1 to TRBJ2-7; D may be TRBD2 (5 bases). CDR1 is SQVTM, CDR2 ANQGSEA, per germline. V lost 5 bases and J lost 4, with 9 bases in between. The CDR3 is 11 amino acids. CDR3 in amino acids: CSVRGEYEQYF. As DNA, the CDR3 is TGCAGCGTTCGGGGAGAGTACGAGCAGTACTTC.

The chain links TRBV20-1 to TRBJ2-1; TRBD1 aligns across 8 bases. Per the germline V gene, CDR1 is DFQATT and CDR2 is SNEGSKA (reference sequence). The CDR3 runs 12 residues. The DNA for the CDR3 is TGCATTGTCCAGGGGGCTTTAAATGAGCAGTTCTTC. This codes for CIVQGALNEQFF.

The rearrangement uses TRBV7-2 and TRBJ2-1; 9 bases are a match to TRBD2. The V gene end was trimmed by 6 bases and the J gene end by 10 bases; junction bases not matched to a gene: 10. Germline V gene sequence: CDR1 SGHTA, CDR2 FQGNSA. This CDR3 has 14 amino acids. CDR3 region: CASRRGGDLVEQFF. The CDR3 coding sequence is TGTGCCAGCAGACGCGGGGGGGACCTTGTGGAGCAGTTCTTC.

CDR3 nucleotides: TGCGCCAGCAGCCAAGAAGCACAGCCCTACGAGCAGTACTTC. The encoded protein is CASSQEAQPYEQYF. This chain links TRBV4-1 with TRBJ2-7; the D is unclear. The CDR3 sequence is 14 residues long. Germline lookup yields CDR1 MGHRA and CDR2 YSYEKL. V was pared by 0 bases and J by 2 bases, with 8 bases between.

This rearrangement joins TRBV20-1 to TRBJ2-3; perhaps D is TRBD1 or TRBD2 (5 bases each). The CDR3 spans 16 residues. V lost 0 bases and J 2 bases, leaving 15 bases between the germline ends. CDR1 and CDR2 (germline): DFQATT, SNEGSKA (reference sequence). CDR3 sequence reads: CSARDVLGTHTDTQYF. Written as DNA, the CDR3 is TGCAGTGCTAGAGATGTTTTGGGGACCCACACAGATACGCAGTATTTT.

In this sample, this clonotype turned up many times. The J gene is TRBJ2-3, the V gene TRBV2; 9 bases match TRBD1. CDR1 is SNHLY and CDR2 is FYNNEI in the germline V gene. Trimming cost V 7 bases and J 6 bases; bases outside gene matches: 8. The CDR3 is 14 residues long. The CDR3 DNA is TGTGCCAGCACCCGACAGGGGGACTTGGATACGCAGTATTTT. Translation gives CASTRQGDLDTQYF.

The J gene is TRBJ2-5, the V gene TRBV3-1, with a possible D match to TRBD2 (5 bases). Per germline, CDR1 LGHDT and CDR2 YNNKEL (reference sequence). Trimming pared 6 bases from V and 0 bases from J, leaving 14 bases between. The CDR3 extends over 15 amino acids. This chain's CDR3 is CASRYATRYQETQYF. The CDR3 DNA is TGTGCCAGCAGGTACGCCACTAGGTACCAAGAGACCCAGTACTTC.

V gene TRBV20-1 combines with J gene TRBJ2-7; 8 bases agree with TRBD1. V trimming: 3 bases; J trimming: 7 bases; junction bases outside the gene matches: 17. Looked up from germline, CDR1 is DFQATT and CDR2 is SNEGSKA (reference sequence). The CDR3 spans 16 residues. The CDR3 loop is CSASSWGTGGGDEQYF. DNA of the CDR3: TGCAGTGCTAGTTCCTGGGGAACAGGGGGTGGGGATGAGCAGTACTTC.

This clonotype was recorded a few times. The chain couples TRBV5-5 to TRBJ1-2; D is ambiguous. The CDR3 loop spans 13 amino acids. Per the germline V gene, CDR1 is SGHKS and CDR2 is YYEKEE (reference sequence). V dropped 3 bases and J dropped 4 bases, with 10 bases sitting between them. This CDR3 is CASSSIQPYGYTF. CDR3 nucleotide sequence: TGTGCCAGCAGCTCCATACAGCCCTATGGCTACACCTTC.

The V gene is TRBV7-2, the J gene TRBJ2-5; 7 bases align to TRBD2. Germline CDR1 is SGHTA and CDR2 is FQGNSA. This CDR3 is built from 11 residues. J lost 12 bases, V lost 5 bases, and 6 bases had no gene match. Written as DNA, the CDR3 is TGTGCCAGCAGCCCCGGACTAGAGGAGTACTTC. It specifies CASSPGLEEYF. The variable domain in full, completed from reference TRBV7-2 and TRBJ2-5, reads GAGVSQSPSNKVTEKGKDVELRCDPISGHTALYWYRQSLGQGLEFLIYFQGNSAPDKSGLPSDRFSAERTGGSVSTLTIQRTQQEDSAVYLCASSPGLEEYFGPGTRLLVL.

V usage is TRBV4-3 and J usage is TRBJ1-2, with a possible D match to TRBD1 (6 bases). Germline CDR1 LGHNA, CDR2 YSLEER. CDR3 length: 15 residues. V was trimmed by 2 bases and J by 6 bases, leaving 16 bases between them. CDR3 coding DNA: TGCGCCAGCAGCCAATCCTTTATGGGGGACAATGGCTACACCTTC. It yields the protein CASSQSFMGDNGYTF.